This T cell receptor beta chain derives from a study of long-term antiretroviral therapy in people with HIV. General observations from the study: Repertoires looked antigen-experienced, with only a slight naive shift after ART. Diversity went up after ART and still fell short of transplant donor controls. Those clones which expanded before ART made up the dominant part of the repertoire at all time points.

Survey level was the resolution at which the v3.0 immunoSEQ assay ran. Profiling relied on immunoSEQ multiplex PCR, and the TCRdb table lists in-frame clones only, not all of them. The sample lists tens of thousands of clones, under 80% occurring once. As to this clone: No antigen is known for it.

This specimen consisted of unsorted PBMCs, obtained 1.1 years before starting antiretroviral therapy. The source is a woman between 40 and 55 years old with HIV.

DNA for the CDR3: TGTGCCAGCAGCGACCGGACAGAACCGTACAATGAGCAGTTCTTC. Translating it yields CASSDRTEPYNEQFF. V and J are TRBV2 and TRBJ2-1; D may be TRBD1 (6 bases). Germline CDR1 is SNHLY and CDR2 is FYNNEI. The ends were cut back, 6 bases at V and 4 bases at J, with 16 bases in the middle. The CDR3 runs 15 residues.